The next 30 T cell receptor beta chains were all read from a single sample in a study of neurological immune-mediated disorders. TCRdb re-called the 5' RACE reads through MiXCR, storing one row per CDR3 protein. The sample consists of tens of thousands of distinct CDR3 sequences, about 2.5% of them appearing once. The sample was PBMCs. Receptor source: a middle-aged man with multiple sclerosis.

This clonotype was seen ten or more times. J is TRBJ1-2 and V is TRBV12-3 or TRBV12-4; 7 bases are shared with TRBD1. This CDR3 is 14 amino acids long. V shed 5 bases and J 8 bases; nucleotides not matched to a gene: 11. CDR3 nucleotides: TGTGCCAGCAGTCCAACAGGGGCAAGGGTGGGCTACACCTTC. This encodes CASSPTGARVGYTF.

This clonotype was picked up many times. The J gene is TRBJ2-2, the V gene TRBV5-1; D uncertain. Trimming took 4 bases from V and 3 from J, leaving 4 bases between them. Germline V lookup: CDR1 SGHRS, CDR2 YFSETQ. This CDR3 contains 12 residues. The CDR3 is CASSRDTGELFF. CDR3 DNA sequence: TGCGCCAGCAGCCGGGACACCGGGGAGCTGTTTTTT.

This clonotype occurred many times. V usage is TRBV12-3 or TRBV12-4 and J usage is TRBJ2-7; D tentatively reads TRBD1 or TRBD2 (6 bases each). V was shortened by 7 bases and J by 1 base, with 14 bases between the two germline ends. The CDR3 is 14 amino acids. CDR3 nucleotide sequence: TGTGCCAGCACCCTAGGGGGGTCGTCCTACGAGCAGTACTTC. Translated, it gives CASTLGGSSYEQYF.

This clonotype was counted many times. The rearrangement joins TRBV6-2 or TRBV6-3 to TRBJ2-7, with TRBD2 matching over 7 bases. The junction had 2 bases not matched to a gene; V was cut back by 4 bases and J by 2 bases. Per germline, CDR1 MNHEY and CDR2 SVGEGT. CDR3 size: 13 residues. CDR3 DNA sequence: TGTGCCAGCAGTTCGACTAGCCCCTACGAGCAGTACTTC. Its protein is CASSSTSPYEQYF.

This clonotype was picked up a small number of times. The chain links TRBV25-1 to TRBJ1-4; possibly TRBD1 for D (6 bases). V lost 5 bases and J lost 8, with 18 bases in between. The CDR3 is made up of 15 amino acids. Per the germline V gene, CDR1 is MGHDK and CDR2 is SYGVNS. The CDR3 DNA reads TGTGCCAGCAGTCCTACTACAGGGACCTACGAAAAACTGTTTTTT. Amino acids: CASSPTTGTYEKLFF.

This clonotype has a count of ten or more. V usage is TRBV29-1 and J usage is TRBJ2-7; the match to TRBD1 covers 8 bases. This CDR3 comprises 11 residues. The junction had 0 bases not matched to a gene; V was cut back by 5 bases and J by 3 bases. Germline CDR1 is SQVTM and CDR2 is ANQGSEA. The CDR3 region is CSVTGGYEQYF. As DNA, the CDR3 is TGCAGCGTTACAGGGGGCTACGAGCAGTACTTC.

Regarding this clonotype: A read error may explain this, as a much larger clone is one base away. This chain links TRBV3-1 with TRBJ2-2; no clear D gene. CDR1 and CDR2 from the germline V gene are LGHDT and YNNKEL (reference sequence). Trimming took 6 bases from V and 8 from J, leaving 19 bases between them. The CDR3 runs to 15 residues. CDR3 coding DNA: TGTGCCAGCAGGCATAGGACCACGGTTCAGGGGGAGCTGTTTTTT. It is translated as CASRHRTTVQGELFF.

This clonotype was counted ten times or more. V gene TRBV7-2 combines with J gene TRBJ2-5, with 8 positions matching TRBD2. This CDR3 contains 15 residues. The junction had 8 bases not matched to a gene; V was cut back by 3 bases and J by 5 bases. Germline assignment: CDR1 SGHTA and CDR2 FQGNSA. CDR3 sequence reads: CASSFSGVYGETQYF. CDR3 in DNA: TGTGCCAGCAGCTTTAGCGGGGTGTATGGGGAGACCCAGTACTTC. The entire variable domain, with the rest obtained from reference TRBV7-2 and TRBJ2-5, is as follows: GAGVSQSPSNKVTEKGKDVELRCDPISGHTALYWYRQSLGQGLEFLIYFQGNSAPDKSGLPSDRFSAERTGGSVSTLTIQRTQQEDSAVYLCASSFSGVYGETQYFGPGTRLLVL.

This clonotype has ten or more counts. The chain joins TRBV7-2 to TRBJ2-1, with D unresolved. CDR3 length: 13 amino acids. Germline-derived CDR1 and CDR2 are SGHTA and FQGNSA. V shed 1 base and J shed 8 bases, with 9 bases lying between them. The CDR3 sequence is CASSLGRTDEQFF. DNA for the CDR3: TGTGCCAGCAGCTTAGGTAGAACCGATGAGCAGTTCTTC.

This clonotype was counted at least ten times. The chain joins TRBV5-1 to TRBJ2-3; no definite D call. Trimming shortened V by 2 bases and J by 2 bases, and 18 bases separated the two germline ends. The germline V gene has CDR1 SGHRS and CDR2 YFSETQ. The CDR3 runs 17 residues. The DNA for the CDR3 is TGCGCCAGCAGCTTAGGACCACGCGATCCTCTCACAGATACGCAGTATTTT. Protein product: CASSLGPRDPLTDTQYF.

This clonotype was picked up many times. The chain combines TRBV29-1 with TRBJ2-3, with unresolved D. There are 14 residues in the CDR3. The V end was cut by 2 bases, the J end by 0 bases, with 9 bases between. Germline V gene data show CDR1 as SQVTM and CDR2 as ANQGSEA. CDR3 sequence reads: CSVEIRTSTDTQYF. The DNA of the CDR3 is TGCAGCGTTGAAATACGTACTAGCACAGATACGCAGTATTTT.

In this sample, this clonotype turned up many times. The chain links TRBV6-2 or TRBV6-3 to TRBJ2-6; 7 bases map to TRBD1. Germline assignment: CDR1 MNHEY and CDR2 SVGEGT. V trimming: 6 bases; J trimming: 0 bases; junction bases outside the gene matches: 5. This CDR3 is 16 amino acids long. In DNA, the CDR3 is TGTGCCAGCAGCCGACAGGGAAACTCTGGGGCCAACGTCCTGACTTTC. It specifies CASSRQGNSGANVLTF.

This clonotype was recorded many times. This chain joins TRBV7-2 and TRBJ1-1; D not certain. The V gene's germline CDR1 is SGHTA and CDR2 FQGNSA. This CDR3 has 15 residues. Between the trimmed V and J ends, which lost 2 bases and 2 bases, there was a span of 12 bases. DNA for the CDR3: TGTGCCAGCAGCTTACAAGCGTCGCCAAACACTGAAGCTTTCTTT. This codes for CASSLQASPNTEAFF. Full variable domain (missing parts from reference TRBV7-2 and TRBJ1-1): GAGVSQSPSNKVTEKGKDVELRCDPISGHTALYWYRQSLGQGLEFLIYFQGNSAPDKSGLPSDRFSAERTGGSVSTLTIQRTQQEDSAVYLCASSLQASPNTEAFFGQGTRLTVV.

This clonotype was picked up many times. This sequence joins TRBV20-1 and TRBJ2-2, with 7 positions matching TRBD1. The germline V gene encodes CDR1 DFQATT and CDR2 SNEGSKA (reference sequence). With 0 bases clipped from V and 4 bases from J, the junction kept 2 bases outside the gene matches. CDR3 length equals 14 residues. CDR3 nucleotide sequence: TGCAGTGCTAGAGAGACAGGGAGCACCGGGGAGCTGTTTTTT. It specifies CSARETGSTGELFF.

This clonotype showed up many times. V and J are TRBV20-1 and TRBJ2-3; the match to TRBD2 covers 8 bases. The J segment lost 5 bases and the V segment lost 6 bases, leaving 10 bases of the junction unmatched. This CDR3 comprises 14 residues. CDR1 DFQATT and CDR2 SNEGSKA come from the germline V gene (reference sequence). The CDR3 DNA is TGCAGTGCGGGGCACCGGGGGGGCGTAGATACGCAGTATTTT. Protein: CSAGHRGGVDTQYF.

This clonotype was found many times. This rearrangement joins TRBV7-8 to TRBJ1-1; 8 nucleotides align to TRBD1. The V gene's germline CDR1 is SGHVS and CDR2 FQNEAQ. This CDR3 comprises 16 residues. J lost 0 bases, V lost 1 base, and 4 bases had no gene match. This CDR3 reads CASSLGPGGMNTEAFF. The CDR3 DNA reads as TGTGCCAGCAGCTTAGGGCCAGGGGGCATGAACACTGAAGCTTTCTTT.

This clonotype was seen ten or more times. The chain uses TRBV4-1 and TRBJ1-2; D gene ambiguous. V dropped 1 base and J dropped 2 bases, with 20 bases sitting between them. There are 18 residues in the CDR3. In germline, CDR1 is MGHRA, CDR2 YSYEKL. The CDR3 loop reads CASSQVFIGRKENYGYTF. As DNA, the CDR3 is TGCGCCAGCAGCCAAGTGTTTATAGGTCGAAAGGAAAACTATGGCTACACCTTC.

This clonotype was counted many times. Sequence at one end of the junction differs from germline and may be a read error. For the CDR3, the DNA is TGTGCCAGCAGCTTCGGCCGCTTC. Translation gives CASSFGRF. The chain has TRBV5-5 and TRBJ2-1; D uncertain. Per the germline V gene, CDR1 is SGHKS and CDR2 is YYEKEE (reference sequence). This CDR3 has 8 amino acids. The variable domain in full, with the rest retrieved from reference TRBV5-5 and TRBJ2-1, is DAGVTQSPTHLIKTRGQQVTLRCSPISGHKSVSWYQQVLGQGPQFIFQYYEKEERGRGNFPDRFSARQFPNYSSELNVNALLLGDSALYLCASSFGRFGPGTRLTVL.

This clonotype appeared many times. J is TRBJ2-3 and V is TRBV5-6, with TRBD1 identical over 8 bases. CDR3 length equals 14 residues. Germline V gene lookup returns CDR1 SGHDT and CDR2 YYEEEE. Germline trimming cut 4 bases from V and 4 bases from J; bases unmatched to any gene: 5. CDR3 loop: CASSPQGASDTQYF. For the CDR3, the DNA is TGTGCCAGCAGCCCCCAGGGGGCCTCAGATACGCAGTATTTT.

This clonotype occurred many times. The chain recombines TRBV20-1 with TRBJ2-7, with a weak D call TRBD2 (5 bases). The CDR3 contains 13 residues. The V end was cut by 7 bases, the J end by 0 bases, with 13 bases between. Germline loops: CDR1 DFQATT, CDR2 SNEGSKA (reference sequence). Here the CDR3 DNA reads TGCAGTGATCCGGGAAAGAGCTCCTACGAGCAGTACTTC. The encoded protein is CSDPGKSSYEQYF.

On this clonotype: A read error likely explains this, since a far larger clone differs by one base. This chain links TRBV3-1 with TRBJ2-3; D is unclear. This CDR3 is 11 amino acids long. Germline-derived CDR1 and CDR2 are LGHDT and YNNKEL (reference sequence). The CDR3 sequence is CDSSLTDTQYF. The CDR3, as DNA: TGTGACAGCAGCCTAACAGATACGCAGTATTTT.

This clonotype was detected many times. The rearrangement links TRBV20-1 to TRBJ2-3, with 7 bases aligning to TRBD2. The CDR3 is made up of 15 amino acids. V was pared by 6 bases and J by 2 bases, with 11 bases of the junction left unmatched. Germline CDR1 and CDR2: DFQATT and SNEGSKA (reference sequence). The CDR3: CSASSRSGITDTQYF. In DNA form, the CDR3 reads TGCAGTGCCTCCTCTCGGAGCGGGATCACAGATACGCAGTATTTT.

This clonotype was recorded many times. The chain has TRBV19 and TRBJ1-5; no definite D call. Germline V gives CDR1 LNHDA, CDR2 SQIVND (reference sequence). Trimming removed 4 bases at V and 7 bases at J, with 8 bases between. The CDR3 totals 12 residues. CDR3 coding DNA: TGTGCCAGTAGTACCCGGGCCCAGCCCCAGCATTTT. It yields the protein CASSTRAQPQHF.

This clonotype was counted ten times or more. This sequence joins TRBV11-1 and TRBJ2-1; D call uncertain. V gave up 2 bases and J gave up 2 bases, with 10 bases separating them. The CDR3 spans 15 residues. Germline V gives CDR1 SGHAT, CDR2 FQDESV (reference sequence). The CDR3 DNA follows: TGTGCCAGCAGCTTATCGGCGAGTACCTACAATGAGCAGTTCTTC. It specifies CASSLSASTYNEQFF. The full variable domain, its missing parts supplied by reference TRBV11-1 and TRBJ2-1, is EAEVAQSPRYKITEKSQAVAFWCDPISGHATLYWYRQILGQGPELLVQFQDESVVDDSQLPKDRFSAERLKGVDSTLKIQPAELGDSAMYLCASSLSASTYNEQFFGPGTRLTVL.

This clonotype was seen repeatedly, ten times or more. The V gene is TRBV20-1, the J gene TRBJ2-5; D uncertain. Germline V gene data show CDR1 as DFQATT and CDR2 as SNEGSKA (reference sequence). With 3 bases removed from V and 1 base from J, the gap between germline ends came to 3 bases. This CDR3 is 11 amino acids long. The CDR3 DNA sequence: TGCAGTGCTAGGCTCCAAGAGACCCAGTACTTC. It encodes CSARLQETQYF.

This clonotype was picked up many times. The chain carries TRBV10-2 and TRBJ2-3, with 10 bases that match TRBD2. The CDR3 is 18 residues long. Germline V lookup: CDR1 WSHSY, CDR2 SAAADI. V shed 2 bases, J shed 6 bases, and the junction held 14 bases outside the gene matches. This CDR3 reads CASSERLAGTSEADTQYF. The CDR3 DNA is TGCGCCAGCAGTGAGAGGTTAGCTGGGACTAGCGAGGCCGATACGCAGTATTTT.

In this sample, this clonotype turned up many times. The chain has TRBV5-1 and TRBJ2-7; unclear D gene. Germline CDR1 is SGHRS and CDR2 is YFSETQ. V lost 0 bases and J 3 bases, leaving 4 bases between the germline ends. This CDR3 is 12 amino acids long. This CDR3 reads CASSLEGYEQYF. CDR3 bases: TGCGCCAGCAGCTTGGAGGGCTACGAGCAGTACTTC. The whole variable domain, remainder taken from reference TRBV5-1 and TRBJ2-7, is KAGVTQTPRYLIKTRGQQVTLSCSPISGHRSVSWYQQTPGQGLQFLFEYFSETQRNKGNFPGRFSGRQFSNSRSEMNVSTLELGDSALYLCASSLEGYEQYFGPGTRLTVT.

The table lists this clonotype with many counts. The rearrangement joins TRBV7-2 to TRBJ2-3; D not resolved. Trimming shortened V by 3 bases and J by 2 bases, and 9 bases separated the two germline ends. Germline CDR1 SGHTA, CDR2 FQGNSA. The CDR3 has 14 residues. CDR3 bases: TGTGCCAGCAGCTTTTTCGGCGCCACAGATACGCAGTATTTT. Residues: CASSFFGATDTQYF.

This clonotype has at least ten counts. As DNA, the CDR3 is TGTGCCTGGAGCCGAGAGACAGGGGTTTCCGAGCAGTACTTC. As protein: CAWSRETGVSEQYF. V usage is TRBV30 and J usage is TRBJ2-7; 8 positions match TRBD1. J gave up 6 bases and V 3 bases, and 10 bases lay outside the gene matches. This CDR3 has 14 amino acids. Germline values: CDR1 GTSNPN, CDR2 SVGIG (reference sequence).

This clonotype has ten or more counts. The V gene is TRBV12-3 or TRBV12-4, the J gene TRBJ1-1; D uncertain. This CDR3 contains 13 residues. The V and J ends lost 3 bases and 0 bases respectively, with 5 bases between them. In DNA form, the CDR3 reads TGTGCCAGCAGTTTTAATCTGAACACTGAAGCTTTCTTT. As protein: CASSFNLNTEAFF.